Below, 5 T cell receptor beta chains from the same sample are listed, as sequenced in a study of blood T cells in healthy people across ages (dated by TCRdb to about 2015). Library construction relied on 5' RACE. TCRdb records Illumina HiSeq 2500 as the sequencer. A second PCR of about 7 to 12 cycles was performed with a sample-barcoded 5' primer and a J-beta primer mix. Starting from the raw public reads, TCRdb applied fastp trimming at Q25, assembled clones with MiXCR and retained in-frame beta chains. Each record represents a unique CDR3 protein, reported with the most common genes and DNA among its rows. In this sample the table shows about 1.4 million distinct CDR3 sequences, 59% of which occur a single time. Under 8.5% of the sample is in the top ten clones. Input material: blood. These receptors originate from a man younger than 35 in good health.

The CDR3 DNA is TGCGCCAGCAGCCAAAGCCCCGACTACGAGCAGTACTTC. Its translation: CASSQSPDYEQYF. The chain employs TRBV4-1 and TRBJ2-7; D remains unclear. The CDR3 contains 13 residues. The germline V gene encodes CDR1 MGHRA and CDR2 YSYEKL. With 2 bases removed from V and 3 bases from J, the gap between germline ends came to 8 bases.

The chain joins TRBV5-1 to TRBJ2-3; 10 positions agree with TRBD2. The V and J ends lost 4 bases and 0 bases, in that order; junction bases with no gene match: 8. This CDR3 contains 17 residues. Germline lookup yields CDR1 SGHRS and CDR2 YFSETQ. The CDR3 sequence: CASSPRRTSGSTDTQYF. As DNA, the CDR3 is TGCGCCAGCAGCCCCCGACGGACTAGCGGAAGCACAGATACGCAGTATTTT.

The chain uses TRBV10-3 and TRBJ1-1; perhaps TRBD1 as D (6 bases). Germline V gene lookup returns CDR1 ENHRY and CDR2 SYGVKD. CDR3 length: 15 amino acids. Trimming removed 11 bases at V and 0 bases at J, with 19 bases between. The CDR3 reads CASLDRGDMNTEAFF. The CDR3, as DNA: TGTGCCTCGCTAGACAGAGGGGACATGAACACTGAAGCTTTCTTT.

The chain links TRBV2 to TRBJ2-1; 11 positions match TRBD1. The V gene's germline CDR1 is SNHLY and CDR2 FYNNEI. The ends lost 4 bases at V and 3 bases at J; junction bases unmatched: 5. CDR3 length equals 16 residues. The CDR3 loop is CASSADRGRVYNEQFF. CDR3 in DNA: TGTGCCAGCAGTGCGGACAGGGGGCGCGTCTACAATGAGCAGTTCTTC.

Written as DNA, the CDR3 is TGCGCCAGCAGCCAAGATCCCTTACAGGGACCCAGCCCCCTTTACGAGCAGTACTTC. It yields the protein CASSQDPLQGPSPLYEQYF. The chain joins TRBV4-1 to TRBJ2-7, with D possibly being TRBD1 (6 bases). Germline V CDR1 and CDR2: MGHRA, YSYEKL. This CDR3 is 19 amino acids long. V lost 0 bases, J lost 4 bases, and 25 bases lay in between.